This passage covers 26 T cell receptor beta chains from one sample sequenced in a study of T cells in Graves' hyperthyroidism and ophthalmopathy. TCR beta CDR3 regions were amplified from RNA. During a first-round RT-PCR of the TCR CDR3, the HTBI primer set was used. Using its own MiXCR run on the multiplex PCR reads, TCRdb lists one record per CDR3 protein. The sample shows roughly 420,000 distinct CDR3 sequences, 15% to 19% of them seen only once. The sequenced sample was blood. The receptors were sampled from a woman under 30 with Graves' hyperthyroidism.

The V gene is TRBV19, the J gene TRBJ2-2; weak D call: TRBD1 (5 bases). V shed 3 bases and J shed 4 bases, with 12 bases lying between them. CDR1 and CDR2 (germline): LNHDA, SQIVND (reference sequence). CDR3 length equals 15 residues. The CDR3 DNA reads TGTGCCAGTAGTATCCCCGGCAGGGCCACCGGGGAGCTGTTTTTT. Its protein is CASSIPGRATGELFF.

This clonotype has at least ten counts. The chain couples TRBV9 to TRBJ2-1; TRBD2 aligns across 14 bases. CDR3 size: 17 residues. Germline CDR1 and CDR2: SGDLS and YYNGEE. J gave up 1 base and V 0 bases, and 0 bases lay outside the gene matches. DNA for the CDR3: TGTGCCAGCAGCGTAGGGACTAGCGGGGGGTCCTACAATGAGCAGTTCTTC. Amino acids: CASSVGTSGGSYNEQFF.

This clonotype was recorded many times. The chain joins TRBV18 to TRBJ2-7; possibly TRBD2 for D (5 bases). There are 16 residues in the CDR3. Trimming stripped 5 bases from V and 0 bases from J, with 17 bases between. Germline V gives CDR1 KGHSH, CDR2 LQKENI. CDR3 nucleotides: TGTGCCAGCTCATCTTTCGGACGGGAAAGCTCCTACGAGCAGTACTTC. Residues: CASSSFGRESSYEQYF.

The table lists this clonotype with many counts. The V call is TRBV12-3 or TRBV12-4, the J call TRBJ2-3; D possibly uses TRBD1 or TRBD2 (5 bases each). V was clipped by 7 bases and J by 2 bases, with 22 bases between them. The CDR3 runs to 17 residues. The CDR3 nucleotides are TGTGCCAGCAACTCGAGGGACGTCAGACCACACACAGATACGCAGTATTTT. The encoded protein is CASNSRDVRPHTDTQYF.

Ten or more counts support this clonotype. The V and J genes are TRBV6-1 and TRBJ1-6; 9 bases fit TRBD1. CDR1 and CDR2 from the germline V gene are MNHNS and SASEGT. V was pared by 6 bases and J by 7 bases, with 10 bases of the junction left unmatched. This CDR3 is built from 16 residues. For the CDR3, the DNA is TGTGCCAGCAGGGAAACAGGGGGCGCGGAAAATTCACCCCTCCACTTT. Translated: CASRETGGAENSPLHF.

The chain combines TRBV6-2 or TRBV6-3 with TRBJ2-1; the D gene is possibly TRBD2 (6 bases). The CDR3 sequence is 15 residues long. The germline V gene has CDR1 MNHEY and CDR2 SVGEGT. V was pared by 7 bases and J by 7 bases, with 20 bases between. Written as DNA, the CDR3 is TGTGCCAGCAATACCCCAACGGGACTTACGAATGAGCAGTTCTTC. Its protein product is CASNTPTGLTNEQFF.

A few counts support this clonotype. The chain recombines TRBV20-1 with TRBJ2-7, with TRBD1 matching 8 bases. Germline V CDR1 and CDR2: DFQATT, SNEGSKA (reference sequence). The length of the CDR3 is 13 residues. Trimming removed 5 bases from V and 1 base from J; junction bases left unmatched: 4. Written as DNA, the CDR3 is TGCAGTGCTCCCCGGACAGGGTCCTACGAGCAGTACTTC. Amino acid sequence: CSAPRTGSYEQYF.

The genes are TRBV24-1 and TRBJ2-2; TRBD2 aligns across 7 bases. This CDR3 region has 15 residues. Looked up from germline, CDR1 is KGHDR and CDR2 is SFDVKD. J gave up 3 bases and V 4 bases, and 4 bases lay outside the gene matches. This chain's CDR3 is CATSESGLDTGELFF. The CDR3 DNA is TGTGCCACCAGTGAATCCGGACTAGACACCGGGGAGCTGTTTTTT.

This clonotype was counted a few times. V gene TRBV20-1 combines with J gene TRBJ2-7; D remains unclear. Germline CDR1 and CDR2: DFQATT and SNEGSKA (reference sequence). Trimming cost V 3 bases and J 6 bases, with 12 bases left between them. The CDR3 sequence is 12 residues long. CDR3 in amino acids: CSAREYTAEQYF. CDR3 DNA sequence: TGCAGTGCTAGGGAATACACGGCCGAGCAGTACTTC.

This clonotype was counted a few times. The rearrangement links TRBV19 to TRBJ1-2; D gene unclear. Germline CDR1 LNHDA, CDR2 SQIVND (reference sequence). V was clipped by 8 bases and J by 0 bases, with 19 bases between them. The CDR3 is made up of 16 amino acids. The CDR3 spells CASGYTAGDSNYGYTF. The CDR3 bases are TGTGCCAGTGGGTACACAGCCGGAGATTCTAACTATGGCTACACCTTC.

V gene TRBV20-1 combines with J gene TRBJ1-5, with D perhaps TRBD1 (6 bases). Germline CDR1 is DFQATT and CDR2 is SNEGSKA (reference sequence). This CDR3 has 12 residues. V dropped 1 base and J dropped 11 bases, with 12 bases sitting between them. CDR3 sequence reads: CSARGGRGTQHF. CDR3 coding DNA: TGCAGTGCTAGAGGAGGGAGGGGGACCCAGCATTTT.

This clonotype has more than one count but fewer than ten. This chain's CDR3 is CATLAGKADTQYF. For the CDR3, the DNA is TGTGCCACCCTAGCGGGAAAGGCAGATACGCAGTATTTT. V and J are TRBV6-1 and TRBJ2-3; TRBD2 matches at 9 bases. Trimming removed 10 bases from V and 4 bases from J; junction bases left unmatched: 6. Germline V gene sequence: CDR1 MNHNS, CDR2 SASEGT. The CDR3 sequence is 13 residues long.

This clonotype was detected a few times. The V call is TRBV9, the J call TRBJ2-1; unclear D gene. V lost 2 bases to trimming and J lost 6 bases, with 12 bases between them. The V gene's germline CDR1 is SGDLS and CDR2 YYNGEE. The CDR3 covers 14 residues. This CDR3 is CASSVGPLCNEQFF. The CDR3 DNA sequence: TGTGCCAGCAGCGTCGGACCCCTGTGCAATGAGCAGTTCTTC.

This clonotype appeared many times. CDR3 in amino acids: CASSLTSGADTQYF. CDR3 nucleotide sequence: TGTGCCAGCAGCTTAACTTCGGGAGCCGATACGCAGTATTTT. The chain is built from TRBV7-3 and TRBJ2-3; D is possibly TRBD2 (6 bases). The CDR3 totals 14 residues. The V gene's germline CDR1 is SGHTA and CDR2 FQGTGA. V lost 0 bases, J lost 6 bases, and 10 bases lay in between.

This clonotype was counted at least ten times. The chain combines TRBV18 with TRBJ1-1; 9 bases match TRBD1. The CDR3 consists of 15 residues. Germline-derived CDR1 and CDR2 are KGHSH and LQKENI. The V and J ends lost 3 bases and 1 base, in that order; junction bases with no gene match: 3. The CDR3 coding sequence is TGTGCCAGCTCACCCCCGGGACAGGGGAACACTGAAGCTTTCTTT. It specifies CASSPPGQGNTEAFF.

In its sample, this clonotype was seen once. The J gene is TRBJ2-4, the V gene TRBV12-3 or TRBV12-4, with D tentatively TRBD1 (6 bases). CDR3 length: 20 residues. V was trimmed by 4 bases and J by 1 base, leaving 26 bases between them. CDR3: CASSSLLTGIGRVAKNIQYF. The CDR3 DNA reads TGTGCCAGCAGTTCCCTCCTAACAGGGATAGGGCGTGTGGCCAAAAACATTCAGTACTTC.

The chain couples TRBV5-6 to TRBJ1-2, with D possibly matching TRBD1 (6 bases). V was clipped by 3 bases and J by 3 bases, with 15 bases between them. The CDR3 sequence is 15 residues long. Germline V CDR1 and CDR2: SGHDT, YYEEEE. The DNA of the CDR3 is TGTGCCAGCAGCTCCCTTGGGGGGCGCGACTATGGCTACACCTTC. It is translated as CASSSLGGRDYGYTF. Full variable domain (rest looked up from reference TRBV5-6 and TRBJ1-2): DAGVTQSPTHLIKTRGQQVTLRCSPKSGHDTVSWYQQALGQGPQFIFQYYEEEERQRGNFPDRFSGHQFPNYSSELNVNALLLGDSALYLCASSSLGGRDYGYTFGSGTRLTVV.

This clonotype appeared a few times. It may be a read error: a sequence one base away is much more abundant. This chain links TRBV11-2 with TRBJ2-3; 7 bases fit TRBD2. Trimming at V came to 4 bases and at J to 8 bases, leaving 9 bases not matched to a gene. CDR3 length equals 14 residues. Germline values: CDR1 SGHAT, CDR2 FQNNGV. In DNA, the CDR3 is TGTGCCAGCAGCTCCCAGCGGGGAAGCGGTACGCAGTATTTT. Residues: CASSSQRGSGTQYF.

The chain carries TRBV12-3 or TRBV12-4 and TRBJ2-5, with TRBD2 matching over 15 bases. The junction had 16 bases not matched to a gene; V was cut back by 5 bases and J by 3 bases. This CDR3 has 20 amino acids. CDR3 sequence reads: CASSPGTSGRSVGPKETQYF. Here the CDR3 DNA reads TGTGCCAGCAGTCCCGGGACTAGCGGGAGGAGTGTGGGGCCTAAAGAGACCCAGTACTTC.

The chain joins TRBV20-1 to TRBJ2-2; maybe TRBD1 (5 bases). V lost 3 bases, J lost 0 bases, and 11 bases lay in between. CDR3 length: 15 residues. Germline-derived CDR1 and CDR2 are DFQATT and SNEGSKA (reference sequence). The CDR3 nucleotides are TGCAGTGCTAGCCAGGGAAACTCGAACACCGGGGAGCTGTTTTTT. It specifies CSASQGNSNTGELFF.

The J gene is TRBJ2-1, the V gene TRBV19, with 7 positions matching TRBD2. Germline CDR1 LNHDA, CDR2 SQIVND (reference sequence). V gave up 5 bases and J gave up 7 bases; unmatched junction bases: 17. The CDR3 runs 17 residues. The CDR3, as DNA: TGTGCCAGTAGTTTCGAGCCGGGACTCGGGAGGTGGAATGAGCAGTTCTTC. This encodes CASSFEPGLGRWNEQFF. The full variable domain, its missing parts supplied by reference TRBV19 and TRBJ2-1, is DGGITQSPKYLFRKEGQNVTLSCEQNLNHDAMYWYRQDPGQGLRLIYYSQIVNDFQKGDIAEGYSVSREKKESFPLTVTSAQKNPTAFYLCASSFEPGLGRWNEQFFGPGTRLTVL.

On this clonotype: The junction does not match germline at one end; this may be a read error. The genes are TRBV6-9 and TRBJ1-4, with a possible D match to TRBD1 (5 bases). This CDR3 is built from 17 residues. The germline gives CDR1 MNHGY, CDR2 SVAAGI. The CDR3 nucleotides are TGTGCCAGCAGTTACGGGAGGAGTGGGGCAACTAATGAAGAACTGTTTTTT. Translation: CASSYGRSGATNEELFF.

This clonotype appeared a few times. V and J are TRBV4-1 and TRBJ2-1; TRBD2 might be the D (5 bases). V lost 3 bases and J lost 9, with 12 bases in between. The CDR3 has 13 residues. CDR1 is MGHRA, CDR2 YSYEKL, per germline. The CDR3 region is CASSQWGASEQFF. Written as DNA, the CDR3 is TGCGCCAGCAGCCAGTGGGGAGCAAGTGAGCAGTTCTTC.

The chain couples TRBV20-1 to TRBJ2-7; 8 bases align to TRBD2. CDR1 and CDR2 from the germline V gene are DFQATT and SNEGSKA (reference sequence). There are 15 residues in the CDR3. Unmatched junction bases numbered 14, after V lost 4 bases and J lost 6 bases. Here the CDR3 DNA reads TGCAGTGCTATCCCAACGGGAGGGAGTTGGGGCGAGCAGTACTTC. It specifies CSAIPTGGSWGEQYF.

This chain connects TRBV19 to TRBJ2-5, with no clear D. This CDR3 has 15 residues. Germline V gene sequence: CDR1 LNHDA, CDR2 SQIVND (reference sequence). V lost 3 bases to trimming and J lost 0 bases, with 11 bases between them. The CDR3 here is CASSMESAYQETQYF. CDR3 nucleotides: TGTGCCAGTAGTATGGAGTCCGCTTACCAAGAGACCCAGTACTTC.

The chain's CDR3 is CASKRRTPSTDTQYF. For the CDR3, the DNA is TGTGCCAGCAAGAGGAGGACACCAAGCACAGATACGCAGTATTTT. The chain is built from TRBV6-1 and TRBJ2-3; D may match TRBD1 or TRBD2 (5 bases each). V lost 7 bases, J lost 0 bases, and 14 bases lay in between. The CDR3 is 15 amino acids. The V gene's germline CDR1 is MNHNS and CDR2 SASEGT.